This T cell receptor (beta chain) was observed in a study of regulatory T cells in long-lasting Graves disease. Points from the study as a whole: The researchers studied only peripheral blood, not thyroid tissue.

Comments on this clonotype: Its antigen is undetermined.

Time point in this sample: persistent/refractory GD, antithyroid drugs over 5 years with positive TRAb. Following extraction of RNA from PBMCs, that RNA was used to make the TCR library. The guidelines of the American Thyroid Association were the basis for diagnosing Graves' disease. Blood from the periphery, approximately 10 milliliters in all, was drawn into EDTA tubes. Relying on iRepertoire HTBI primers and Arm-PCR of CDR3 regions, the team built TCR beta libraries. TCRdb processed the multiplex PCR reads anew with MiXCR; each CDR3 protein has one entry. The data hold 650,000 to 850,000 distinct CDR3 sequences, with approximately 29% observed a single time. The sequences come from peripheral blood mononuclear cells (PBMCs), collected when the disease was refractory, from a patient treated with antithyroid drugs. The source of this sequence is a female donor with Graves disease.

The chain's CDR3 is CATSTQGGARNEKLFF. The DNA of the CDR3 is TGTGCCACCAGCACCCAGGGGGGGGCACGGAATGAAAAACTGTTTTTT. The chain is built from TRBV15 and TRBJ1-4; 7 bases are a match to TRBD1. Germline lookup yields CDR1 LNHNV and CDR2 YYDKDF (reference sequence). The J segment lost 5 bases and the V segment lost 4 bases, leaving 10 bases of the junction unmatched. The CDR3 runs to 16 residues.